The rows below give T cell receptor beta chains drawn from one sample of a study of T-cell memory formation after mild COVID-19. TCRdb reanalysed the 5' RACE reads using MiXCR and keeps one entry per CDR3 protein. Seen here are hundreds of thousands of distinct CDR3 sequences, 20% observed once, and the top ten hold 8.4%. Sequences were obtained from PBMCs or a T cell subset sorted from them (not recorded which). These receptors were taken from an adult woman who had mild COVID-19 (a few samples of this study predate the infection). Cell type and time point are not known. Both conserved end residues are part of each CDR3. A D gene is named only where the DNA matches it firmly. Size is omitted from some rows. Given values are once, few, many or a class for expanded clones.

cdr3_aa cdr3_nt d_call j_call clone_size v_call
CASSPGTEGTDTQYF TGTGCCAGCAGCCCCGGGACCGAGGGCACAGATACGCAGTATTTT . TRBJ2-3 . TRBV12-3/TRBV12-4
CASSRVSDTQYF TGTGCCAGCAGCCGCGTGTCCGATACGCAGTATTTT . TRBJ2-3 . TRBV7-6
CASSRLGRNEQFF TGTGCCAGTAGCCGTCTAGGTCGCAATGAGCAGTTCTTC . TRBJ2-1 few TRBV19
CASSLALGRNNEQFF TGTGCCAGTAGTCTCGCCCTGGGACGCAACAATGAGCAGTTCTTC . TRBJ2-1 few TRBV19
CASSLALAGFADTQYF TGTGCCAGCAGCTTGGCTCTAGCGGGGTTTGCAGATACGCAGTATTTT TRBD2 TRBJ2-3 few TRBV5-4
CAFTSTDRNTEAFF TGTGCCTTTACCTCCACGGACAGGAACACTGAAGCTTTCTTT . TRBJ1-1 . TRBV13
CASSYFRVPTEAFF TGTGCCAGCAGTTACTTCAGGGTCCCGACTGAAGCTTTCTTT . TRBJ1-1 . TRBV6-5
CASSSSGGAEAFF TGCGCCAGCAGTTCCTCCGGGGGGGCTGAAGCTTTCTTT . TRBJ1-1 few TRBV4-1
CATAGREGTDTQYF TGTGCCACGGCGGGACGTGAAGGCACAGATACGCAGTATTTT . TRBJ2-3 . TRBV24-1
CASSLASPYNEQFF TGTGCCAGCAGCTTAGCGTCCCCTTACAATGAGCAGTTCTTC . TRBJ2-1 few TRBV7-6
CASSQDQPFDRVRTGELFF TGCGCCAGCAGCCAAGATCAGCCCTTCGACAGGGTCAGGACCGGGGAGCTGTTTTTT TRBD1 TRBJ2-2 . TRBV4-3
CSACKGQGPYEQYF TGCAGTGCTTGTAAGGGACAGGGGCCCTACGAGCAGTACTTC TRBD1 TRBJ2-7 . TRBV20-1
CASSQVLVGNEQYF TGCGCCAGCAGCCAAGTGTTAGTAGGAAACGAGCAGTACTTC . TRBJ2-7 few TRBV4-1
CASSFLQQETQYF TGCGCCAGCAGCTTTCTACAGCAAGAGACCCAGTACTTC . TRBJ2-5 few TRBV5-1
CASSSTSGGTVSTDTQYF TGTGCCAGCAGCTCGACTAGCGGGGGGACGGTTAGCACAGATACGCAGTATTTT TRBD2 TRBJ2-3 . TRBV7-2
CASSLGAGGLNTEAFF TGTGCCAGCAGCTTGGGGGCAGGGGGCTTGAACACTGAAGCTTTCTTT TRBD1 TRBJ1-1 few TRBV5-6
CASSATSGHSYNEQFF TGCGCCAGCAGCGCGACTAGCGGGCATTCCTACAATGAGCAGTTCTTC TRBD2 TRBJ2-1 few TRBV5-1
CASSYSISGRPPGEQFF TGTGCCAGCAGTTACTCGATAAGCGGGAGACCTCCCGGTGAGCAGTTCTTC TRBD2 TRBJ2-1 few TRBV6-5
CASSPTLGLAGGREQFF TGTGCCAGCAGTCCAACCCTCGGACTAGCGGGGGGTAGAGAGCAGTTCTTC TRBD2 TRBJ2-1 . TRBV6-2/TRBV6-3
CASRLEAGRRADTQYF TGTGCCAGCAGGCTGGAGGCGGGAAGAAGGGCAGATACGCAGTATTTT . TRBJ2-3 many TRBV27
CASSKTGSSYEQYF TGTGCCAGCAGTAAAACAGGGAGCTCCTACGAGCAGTACTTC . TRBJ2-7 few TRBV12-3/TRBV12-4
CASSILAGGLYEQYF TGTGCCAGTAGTATACTAGCGGGAGGGCTCTACGAGCAGTACTTC TRBD2 TRBJ2-7 . TRBV19
CATSRHSHSGNEQFF TGTGCCACCAGCAGGCACAGTCATAGTGGAAATGAGCAGTTCTTC . TRBJ2-1 . TRBV15
CATSRDRVQSGSPLHF TGTGCCACCAGCAGAGATCGAGTACAGTCAGGGTCACCCCTCCACTTT . TRBJ1-6 few TRBV15
CASSSTGQDGYTF TGTGCCAGCAGCTCCACCGGACAGGATGGCTACACCTTC TRBD1 TRBJ1-2 . TRBV5-8
CASTFANGASTQYF TGTGCCAGCACCTTCGCCAACGGGGCCTCGACCCAGTACTTC . TRBJ2-5 few TRBV2
CSATRGTSGGAEQFF TGCAGTGCTACCCGCGGGACTAGCGGGGGGGCTGAGCAGTTCTTC TRBD2 TRBJ2-1 few TRBV20-1
CSAGGLAEKLTYEQYF TGCAGTGCTGGGGGACTAGCGGAAAAACTTACCTACGAGCAGTACTTC TRBD2 TRBJ2-7 . TRBV20-1
CASSLGERGYEQYF TGCGCCAGCAGCTTGGGTGAGAGAGGCTACGAGCAGTACTTC . TRBJ2-7 . TRBV5-1
CASSLVGGAGANVLTF TGTGCCAGCAGCTTAGTAGGTGGGGCCGGGGCCAACGTCCTGACTTTC . TRBJ2-6 few TRBV7-2
CASSYGNSYEQYF TGTGCCAGCAGTTACGGCAACTCCTACGAGCAGTACTTC . TRBJ2-7 few TRBV27
CASGLGTGFGNTEAFF TGTGCCAGCGGGCTCGGGACAGGGTTTGGGAACACTGAAGCTTTCTTT TRBD1 TRBJ1-1 few TRBV27
CASSGGVGFHSF TGTGCCAGCAGCGGGGGAGTGGGGTTTCATTCCTTC . TRBJ1-2 . TRBV7-2
CASLTAMNTEAFF TGTGCCAGTTTGACGGCGATGAACACTGAAGCTTTCTTT . TRBJ1-1 few TRBV27
CASSLNRGWNTEAFF TGTGCCAGCAGTCTTAACAGGGGATGGAACACTGAAGCTTTCTTT TRBD1 TRBJ1-1 few TRBV12-3/TRBV12-4
CASSLRRELAFF TGTGCCAGCAGCTTGAGGCGGGAGTTGGCTTTCTTT . TRBJ1-1 few TRBV5-6
CASSSGTRVRETQYF TGTGCCAGCAGCTCCGGGACTAGAGTAAGAGAGACCCAGTACTTC TRBD2 TRBJ2-5 few TRBV5-6